The TCR beta chain described here comes from a study of OX40 agonist ivuxolimab in advanced cancers. Sequenced by immunoSEQ multiplex PCR; TCRdb stores in-frame clones only, minus some. The sample consists of approximately 63,000 clones, 75% to 90% of them appearing once. The ends lost 10 bases at V and 4 bases at J; junction bases unmatched: 12. CDR3 length: 14 residues. CDR1 SGHVS and CDR2 FQNEAQ come from the germline V gene. The sequence derives from an adult with an advanced solid tumor such as melanoma, head and neck, liver or kidney cancer. The sample here was CD4+ or CD8+ T cells sorted from blood, taken in a trial of the OX40 agonist ivuxolimab. The rearrangement joins TRBV7-8 to TRBJ1-1; TRBD1 matches at 7 bases. The DNA for the CDR3 is TGTGCCACCTCCCCAGGGGGGGCGATCACTGAAGCTTTCTTT. As protein: CATSPGGAITEAFF.